The rows below give T cell receptor beta chains drawn from one sample of a study of CD4 T cells in relation to SARS-CoV-2 and coronaviruses. Profiling relied on immunoSEQ multiplex PCR, and the TCRdb table lists in-frame clones only, not all of them. Of around 23,000 clones listed, roughly 80% were seen once; the top ten hold about 17%. These receptors lack a known antigen. Sample: CD4+ T cells from PBMCs, cultured in vitro. These receptors originate from a human donor in good health. CDR3s include the opening cysteine and the closing phenylalanine or tryptophan. The D gene is left open where the match is weak. Size is stated for part of the rows, as once, few or many counts, or as a class when the clone is expanded.

clone_size j_call d_call v_call cdr3_nt cdr3_aa
NA TRBJ1-5 TRBD1 TRBV4-1 TGCGCCAGCAGCCAAACAGGGGTTCCGGGCAATCAGCCCCAGCATTTT CASSQTGVPGNQPQHF
NA TRBJ2-7 TRBD1 TRBV5-6 TGTGCCAGCAGTTCCGGACAGGGTCGCCCCTACGAGCAGTACTTC CASSSGQGRPYEQYF
once TRBJ2-7 NA TRBV4-2 TGTGCCAGCAGCCTTTGGCAAAACTACGAGCAGTACTTC CASSLWQNYEQYF
NA TRBJ2-7 TRBD1 TRBV7-9 TGTGCCAGCAGCCCGACAGGGGCGGACGAGCAGTACTTC CASSPTGADEQYF
NA TRBJ2-1 TRBD2 TRBV7-8 TGTGCCAGCAGCACCGGGACTAGCGGGAGCCACAATGAGCAGTTCTTC CASSTGTSGSHNEQFF
few TRBJ2-7 NA TRBV6-5 TGTGCCAGCAGTTACGATACTGATTACGAGCAGTACTTC CASSYDTDYEQYF
NA TRBJ1-6 NA TRBV7-8 TGTGCCAGCAGCTCTGATCCCTCGGTGGTGACTTCACCCCTCCACTTT CASSSDPSVVTSPLHF
NA TRBJ1-2 NA TRBV10-3 TGTGCCATCAGTGAAGGCCAGGGCTATGGCTACACCTTC CAISEGQGYGYTF
once TRBJ1-1 NA TRBV5-1 TGCGCCAGCAGCTTGGCGGGGACCCTGAACACTGAAGCTTTCTTT CASSLAGTLNTEAFF
NA TRBJ2-2 TRBD1 TRBV10-3 TGTGCCATCAGTGCCCTATCGGACAGGGGTGGCGGGGAGCTGTTTTTT CAISALSDRGGGELFF
NA TRBJ1-5 NA TRBV11-2 TGTGCCAGCAGCTTAACAAGGGATCAGCCCCAGCATTTT CASSLTRDQPQHF
NA TRBJ2-1 NA TRBV20-1 TGCAGTGCTAGTTGGGGGACCAACAATGAGCAGTTCTTC CSASWGTNNEQFF
NA TRBJ1-3 NA TRBV2 TGTGCCAGCAGTGGAGGGGTCCAGGGAGGAAACACCATATATTTT CASSGGVQGGNTIYF
NA TRBJ2-2 NA TRBV11-2 TGTGCCAGCGTACCCGGGGTTCCCGGGGAGCTGTTTTTT CASVPGVPGELFF
NA TRBJ2-3 NA TRBV10-1 TGCGCCAGCAGTCGGCAGGGCCTCGTCGGGGATACGCAGTATTTT CASSRQGLVGDTQYF
NA TRBJ2-1 NA TRBV5-1 TGCGCCAGCAGCTTGGATGGTGCGCGTGGGGCCTACAATGAGCAGTTCTTC CASSLDGARGAYNEQFF
few TRBJ2-1 TRBD1 TRBV18 TGTGCCAGCTCAGGATACAGGGGACCAAATGAGCAGTTCTTC CASSGYRGPNEQFF
NA TRBJ2-1 NA TRBV3-1/TRBV3-2 TGTGCCAGCCACGCCAGGAGCTCCTACAATGAGCAGTTCTTC CASHARSSYNEQFF
once TRBJ1-2 NA TRBV3-1/TRBV3-2 TGTGCCAGCAGCCAAGATGGGCGGAGGATTAACTATGGCTACACCTTC CASSQDGRRINYGYTF
NA TRBJ2-7 TRBD1 TRBV11-3 TGTGCCAGCAGCCGTGGGACAGGGTATGGCGAGCAGTACTTC CASSRGTGYGEQYF
NA TRBJ2-5 TRBD1 TRBV14 TGTGCCAGCAGCCAAGGGACAGGGAGGTCGTGGGAGACCCAGTACTTC CASSQGTGRSWETQYF
few TRBJ1-3 NA TRBV4-1 TGCGCCAGCAGCCAACTGAGGACGGTTAGCTCTGGAAACACCATATATTTT CASSQLRTVSSGNTIYF
NA TRBJ2-3 NA TRBV29-1 TGCAGCGTTGCCGGGGTGCTCACAGATACGCAGTATTTT CSVAGVLTDTQYF
NA TRBJ1-1 NA TRBV19 TGTGCCATCCGTGATCCGGGACAAAACACTGAAGCTTTCTTT CAIRDPGQNTEAFF
NA TRBJ2-5 TRBD2 TRBV6-5 TGTGCCAGCGGGGGGGCGGGAGGAGCAGAGACCCAGTACTTC CASGGAGGAETQYF
NA TRBJ1-2 TRBD1 TRBV30 TGTGCCTGGAGTCCAGGGACAGCCTATGGCTACACCTTC CAWSPGTAYGYTF
NA TRBJ1-6 NA TRBV6-4 TGTGCCAGCAGTGCAGATGGACTTGGTTCACCCCTCCACTTT CASSADGLGSPLHF
NA TRBJ1-1 NA TRBV3-1/TRBV3-2 TGTGCCAGCAGCCAAGATATAAGAGCTGAAGCTTTCTTT CASSQDIRAEAFF
NA TRBJ2-1 TRBD2 TRBV5-8 TGTGCCAGCAGCCCGCCGGCTAGCGGGAACGGATACAATGAGCAGTTCTTC CASSPPASGNGYNEQFF
NA TRBJ2-3 TRBD2 TRBV19 TGTGCCTCCAATGCGCTAGCGGGAGTAGATGGCACAGATACGCAGTATTTT CASNALAGVDGTDTQYF
NA TRBJ1-5 NA TRBV4-2 TGTGCCAGCAGCCAATACTTGACTGCCGACAATCAGCCCCAGCATTTT CASSQYLTADNQPQHF
once TRBJ1-5 NA TRBV5-1 TGCGCCAGCAGCTTGGACGGACCATGGAGCAATCAGCCCCAGCATTTT CASSLDGPWSNQPQHF
NA TRBJ1-1 NA TRBV11-1 TGTGCCAGCAGCCTCTATCGAGGCACTGAAGCTTTCTTT CASSLYRGTEAFF
NA TRBJ1-4 NA TRBV10-3 TGTGCCATCAGTGAGTCTCAGGGAAGGAGTGAAAAACTGTTTTTT CAISESQGRSEKLFF
NA TRBJ1-5 NA TRBV7-8 TGTGCCAGCAGCCGCCTCTCTTCGGGGGGAAGCAATCAGCCCCAGCATTTT CASSRLSSGGSNQPQHF
NA TRBJ1-3 TRBD1 TRBV30 TGTGCCTGGGACGGGACAGCTGGAAACACCATATATTTT CAWDGTAGNTIYF
NA TRBJ2-7 NA TRBV18 TGTGCCAGCTCACAGGGGACTGGCTACGAGCAGTACTTC CASSQGTGYEQYF
NA TRBJ2-7 TRBD1 TRBV11-2 TGTGCCAGCAGCTTCTTCCTGACAGGGGGAAACTACGAGCAGTACTTC CASSFFLTGGNYEQYF
NA TRBJ1-1 NA TRBV28 TGTGCCAGCACTGCAGACATGAACACTGAAGCTTTCTTT CASTADMNTEAFF
NA TRBJ2-1 TRBD2 TRBV11-2 TGTGCCAGCAGCGTGGCGGGGACTAGCGGCTACAATGAGCAGTTCTTC CASSVAGTSGYNEQFF
NA TRBJ2-5 NA TRBV7-8 TGTGCCAGCTCAGGGGCTTGGACGATAGCTCAGATTGGGGCCCAGTACTTC CASSGAWTIAQIGAQYF
NA TRBJ2-7 NA TRBV30 TGTGCCTGGAGTGTCCCGCGCGAGCAGTACTTC CAWSVPREQYF
NA TRBJ2-7 TRBD2 TRBV4-1 TGCGCCAGCAGCCTAGCACTAGCGGGAGCTTTCGAGCAGTACTTC CASSLALAGAFEQYF
NA TRBJ2-7 TRBD2 TRBV2 TGTGCCAGCCGGCCCCACAGCGGGAGGGCCTCCGAGCAGTACTTC CASRPHSGRASEQYF
NA TRBJ2-1 TRBD2 TRBV15 TGTGCCACCAGCAGAGGGGGACTAGCGGCTAACAATGAGCAGTTCTTC CATSRGGLAANNEQFF
NA TRBJ2-5 NA TRBV11-2 TGTGCCAGCAGCTTAGGTTCGGGCCCGGAGACCCAGTACTTC CASSLGSGPETQYF
NA TRBJ2-3 NA TRBV6-5 TGTGCCAGCAGACCCGAGGACTACCGCACAGATACGCAGTATTTT CASRPEDYRTDTQYF
NA TRBJ2-1 TRBD2 TRBV3-1/TRBV3-2 TGTGCCAGCAGCCGGGGGACTATGATGGGGGATGAGCAGTTCTTC CASSRGTMMGDEQFF
NA TRBJ2-6 TRBD1 TRBV10-3 TGTGCCACCGGACAGGGGTCAAACTCTGGGGCCAACGTCCTGACTTTC CATGQGSNSGANVLTF
NA TRBJ2-3 NA TRBV6-5 TGTGCCACTGACGGTAGCACAGATACGCAGTATTTT CATDGSTDTQYF
NA TRBJ2-2 NA TRBV2 TGTGCCAGCAGGACCATAAACACCGGGGAGCTGTTTTTT CASRTINTGELFF
NA TRBJ1-1 NA TRBV19 TGTGCCAGTAGTATAGTTTTCGGAAGTCCCACTGAAGCTTTCTTT CASSIVFGSPTEAFF
few TRBJ1-1 NA TRBV5-1 TGCGCCAGCAGCTTTTCAGGGCAGAACACTGAAGCTTTCTTT CASSFSGQNTEAFF